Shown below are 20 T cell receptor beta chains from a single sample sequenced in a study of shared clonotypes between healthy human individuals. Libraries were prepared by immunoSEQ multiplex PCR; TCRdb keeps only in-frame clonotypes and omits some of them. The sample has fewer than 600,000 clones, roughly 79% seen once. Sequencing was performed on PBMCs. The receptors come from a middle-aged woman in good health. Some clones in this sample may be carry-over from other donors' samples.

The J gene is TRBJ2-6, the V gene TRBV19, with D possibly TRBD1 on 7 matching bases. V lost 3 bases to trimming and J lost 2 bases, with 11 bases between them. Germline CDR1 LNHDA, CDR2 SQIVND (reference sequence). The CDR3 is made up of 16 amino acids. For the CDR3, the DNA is TGTGCCAGTAGTATCAGCAGGGGGGCTGGGGCCAACGTCCTGACTTTC. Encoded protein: CASSISRGAGANVLTF.

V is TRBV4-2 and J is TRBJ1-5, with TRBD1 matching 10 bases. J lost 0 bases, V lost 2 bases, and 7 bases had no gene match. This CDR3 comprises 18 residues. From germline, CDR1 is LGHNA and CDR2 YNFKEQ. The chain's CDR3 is CASSQLDRGTYSNQPQHF. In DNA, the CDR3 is TGTGCCAGCAGCCAACTGGACAGGGGGACCTATAGCAATCAGCCCCAGCATTTT.

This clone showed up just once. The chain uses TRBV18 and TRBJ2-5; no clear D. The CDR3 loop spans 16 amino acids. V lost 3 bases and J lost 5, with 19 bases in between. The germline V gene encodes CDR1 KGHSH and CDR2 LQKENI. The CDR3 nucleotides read TGTGCCAGCTCACCTCCACCGGGCCTACTTAGGGAGACCCAGTACTTC. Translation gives CASSPPPGLLRETQYF.

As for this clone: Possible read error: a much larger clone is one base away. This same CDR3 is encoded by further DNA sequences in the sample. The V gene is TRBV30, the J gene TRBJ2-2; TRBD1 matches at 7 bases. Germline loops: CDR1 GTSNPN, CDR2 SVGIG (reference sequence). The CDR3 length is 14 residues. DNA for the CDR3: TGTGCCTGGAACCGGGACAGCAACACCGGGGAGCTGTTCTTT. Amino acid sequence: CAWNRDSNTGELFF.

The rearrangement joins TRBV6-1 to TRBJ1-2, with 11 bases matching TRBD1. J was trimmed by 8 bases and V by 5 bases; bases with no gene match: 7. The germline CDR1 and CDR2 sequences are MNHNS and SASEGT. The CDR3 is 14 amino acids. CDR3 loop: CASSTRTGGGGYTF. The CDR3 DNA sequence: TGTGCCAGCAGTACTCGGACAGGGGGCGGGGGCTACACCTTC.

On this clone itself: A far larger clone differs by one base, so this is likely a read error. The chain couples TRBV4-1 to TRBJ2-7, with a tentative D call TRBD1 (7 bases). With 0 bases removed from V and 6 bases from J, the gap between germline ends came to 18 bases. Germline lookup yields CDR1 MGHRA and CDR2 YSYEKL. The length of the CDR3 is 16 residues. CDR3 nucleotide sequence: TGCGCCAGCAGCCAAGACTCAAGGACGCAGGGGGGCGAGCAGTACTTC. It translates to CASSQDSRTQGGEQYF.

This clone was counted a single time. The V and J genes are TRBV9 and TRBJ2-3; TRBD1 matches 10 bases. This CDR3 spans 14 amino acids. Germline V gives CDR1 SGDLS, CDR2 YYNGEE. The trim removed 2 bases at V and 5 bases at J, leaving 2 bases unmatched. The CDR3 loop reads CASSVGTGVDTQYF. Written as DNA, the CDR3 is TGTGCCAGCAGCGTCGGGACAGGGGTAGATACGCAGTATTTT.

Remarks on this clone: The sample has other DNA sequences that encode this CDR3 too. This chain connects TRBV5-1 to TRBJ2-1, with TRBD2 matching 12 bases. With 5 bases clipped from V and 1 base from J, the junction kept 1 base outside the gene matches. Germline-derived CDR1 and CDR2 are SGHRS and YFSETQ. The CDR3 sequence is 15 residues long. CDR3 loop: CASSTSGGSYNEQFF. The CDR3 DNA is TGCGCCAGCAGTACTAGCGGGGGGTCCTACAATGAGCAGTTCTTC.

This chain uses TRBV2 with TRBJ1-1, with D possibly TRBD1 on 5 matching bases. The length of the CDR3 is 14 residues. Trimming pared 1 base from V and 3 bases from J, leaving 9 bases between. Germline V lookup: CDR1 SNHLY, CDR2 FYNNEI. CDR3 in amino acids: CASSEVREDTEAFF. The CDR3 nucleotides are TGTGCCAGCAGTGAAGTCAGGGAGGACACTGAAGCTTTCTTT.

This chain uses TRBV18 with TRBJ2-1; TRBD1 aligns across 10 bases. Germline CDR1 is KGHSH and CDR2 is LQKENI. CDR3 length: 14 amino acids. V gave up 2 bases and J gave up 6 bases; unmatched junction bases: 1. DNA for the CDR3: TGTGCCAGCTCACCAGGACAGGGGGTCAATGAGCAGTTCTTC. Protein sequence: CASSPGQGVNEQFF.

The CDR3 DNA follows: TGTGCCAGTAGTACCCAATCAGGACAGGGCTACGAGCAGTACTTC. This translates into CASSTQSGQGYEQYF. The rearrangement uses TRBV19 and TRBJ2-7; 8 nucleotides line up with TRBD1. CDR3 size: 15 residues. CDR1 LNHDA and CDR2 SQIVND come from the germline V gene (reference sequence). V lost 4 bases and J lost 3; bases outside the gene matches: 8.

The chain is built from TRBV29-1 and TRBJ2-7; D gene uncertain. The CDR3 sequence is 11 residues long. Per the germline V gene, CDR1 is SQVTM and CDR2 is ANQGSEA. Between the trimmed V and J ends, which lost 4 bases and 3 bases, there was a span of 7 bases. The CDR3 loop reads CSVGQSYEQYF. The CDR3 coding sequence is TGCAGCGTTGGTCAGAGCTACGAGCAGTACTTC.

This CDR3 is CASRDRAFEQYF. The CDR3 DNA follows: TGTGCCTCCCGGGACAGGGCGTTCGAGCAGTACTTC. The genes are TRBV28 and TRBJ2-7; TRBD1 matches at 9 bases. Germline trimming cut 11 bases from V and 6 bases from J; bases unmatched to any gene: 8. Germline V gene lookup returns CDR1 MDHEN and CDR2 SYDVKM. The CDR3 sequence is 12 residues long.

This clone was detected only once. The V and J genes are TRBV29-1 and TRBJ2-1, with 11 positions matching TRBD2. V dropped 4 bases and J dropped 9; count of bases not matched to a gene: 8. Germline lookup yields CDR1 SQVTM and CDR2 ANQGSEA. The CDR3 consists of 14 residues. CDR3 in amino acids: CSVVPLAGGFEQFF. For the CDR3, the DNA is TGCAGCGTTGTACCCCTAGCGGGAGGTTTTGAGCAGTTCTTC.

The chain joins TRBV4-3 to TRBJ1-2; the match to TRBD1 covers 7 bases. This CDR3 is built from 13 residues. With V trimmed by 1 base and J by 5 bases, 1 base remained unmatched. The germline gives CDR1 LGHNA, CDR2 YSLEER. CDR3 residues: CASSQAQGYGYTF. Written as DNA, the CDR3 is TGCGCCAGCAGCCAAGCACAGGGGTATGGCTACACCTTC.

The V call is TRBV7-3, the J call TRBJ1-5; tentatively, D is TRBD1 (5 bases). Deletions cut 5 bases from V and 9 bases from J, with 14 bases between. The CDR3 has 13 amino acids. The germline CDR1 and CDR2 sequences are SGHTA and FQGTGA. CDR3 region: CASSLRAGTPQHF. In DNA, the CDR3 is TGTGCCAGCAGCCTCCGGGCGGGGACGCCCCAGCATTTT.

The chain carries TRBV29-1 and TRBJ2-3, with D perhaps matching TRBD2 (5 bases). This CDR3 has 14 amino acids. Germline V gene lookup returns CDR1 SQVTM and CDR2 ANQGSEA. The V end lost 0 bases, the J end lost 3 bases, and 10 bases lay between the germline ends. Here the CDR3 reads CSVEDELATDTQYF. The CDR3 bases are TGCAGCGTTGAAGATGAGCTAGCAACAGATACGCAGTATTTT.

The CDR3, as DNA: TGTGCCAGCAGTTTATCTGCCAAGCCCTACGAGCAGTACTTC. Translating gives CASSLSAKPYEQYF. The rearrangement uses TRBV28 and TRBJ2-7; D is ambiguous. Germline V lookup: CDR1 MDHEN, CDR2 SYDVKM. CDR3 length: 14 amino acids. Trimming pared 1 base from V and 2 bases from J, leaving 9 bases between.

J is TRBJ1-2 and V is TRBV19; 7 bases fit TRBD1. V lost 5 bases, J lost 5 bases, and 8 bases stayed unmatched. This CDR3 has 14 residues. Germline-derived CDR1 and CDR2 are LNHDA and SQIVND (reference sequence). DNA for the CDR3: TGTGCCAGTAGTCTCGCCGGGACAGTTTATGGCTACACCTTC. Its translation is CASSLAGTVYGYTF.

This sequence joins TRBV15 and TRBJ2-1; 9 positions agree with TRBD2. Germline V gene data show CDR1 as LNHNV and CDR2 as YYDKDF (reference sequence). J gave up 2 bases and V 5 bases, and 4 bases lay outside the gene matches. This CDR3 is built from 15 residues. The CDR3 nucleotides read TGTGCCACCAGCTCCCTAGCGGGACCCTACAATGAGCAGTTCTTC. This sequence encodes CATSSLAGPYNEQFF.